The next 16 T cell receptor beta chains were all read from a single sample in a study of shared clonotypes between healthy human individuals. CD45RO-negative CD8 cells positively selected for CCR7 made up the naive population, which excluded terminally differentiated effector memory CD45RA+ cells. The method was immunoSEQ multiplex PCR; TCRdb's version includes in-frame clones alone and lacks a portion of them. Here the sample spans some 740,000 clones, approximately 92% being singletons. Sequenced input: naive CD8+ T cells sorted from blood. The receptor source for this set is a man aged 25-40 years in good health.

The CDR3 region is CASSVVGFGSNEQFF. DNA for the CDR3: TGTGCCAGCAGCGTAGTTGGTTTCGGGAGCAATGAGCAGTTCTTC. The gene calls are TRBV9 and TRBJ2-1; tentative D call: TRBD2 (6 bases). Germline V gene sequence: CDR1 SGDLS, CDR2 YYNGEE. This CDR3 is 15 amino acids long. V gave up 0 bases and J gave up 6 bases, with 13 bases separating them. The full variable domain, completed using reference TRBV9 and TRBJ2-1, is DSGVTQTPKHLITATGQRVTLRCSPRSGDLSVYWYQQSLDQGLQFLIQYYNGEERAKGNILERFSAQQFPDLHSELNLSSLELGDSALYFCASSVVGFGSNEQFFGPGTRLTVL.

Of note for this clone: One base away lies a much larger clone, so this may be a sequencing read error. The CDR3 region has the DNA TGTGCCAGCAGTTCCGGGACAGGGGTGTACGAGCAGTACTTC. Its translation: CASSSGTGVYEQYF. V is TRBV7-6 and J is TRBJ2-7; 10 bases align to TRBD1. The CDR3 has 14 residues. Looked up from germline, CDR1 is SGHVS and CDR2 is FNYEAQ. V shed 6 bases and J 4 bases; nucleotides not matched to a gene: 6.

The chain has TRBV29-1 and TRBJ1-3; D unclear. There are 17 residues in the CDR3. With 1 base removed from V and 2 bases from J, the gap between germline ends came to 18 bases. In germline, CDR1 is SQVTM, CDR2 ANQGSEA. Here the CDR3 reads CSVEGTAMSPPGNTIYF. In nucleotides, the CDR3 is TGCAGCGTTGAAGGGACCGCGATGTCCCCTCCTGGAAACACCATATATTTT.

The chain employs TRBV7-2 and TRBJ2-5; 8 nucleotides match TRBD1. The CDR3 is 15 residues long. The V gene end was trimmed by 5 bases and the J gene end by 1 base; junction bases not matched to a gene: 6. Looked up from germline, CDR1 is SGHTA and CDR2 is FQGNSA. The CDR3 reads CASSGEDRAQETQYF. The CDR3, as DNA: TGTGCCAGCAGCGGGGAGGACAGGGCCCAAGAGACCCAGTACTTC.

The rearrangement joins TRBV15 to TRBJ2-7; the match to TRBD2 covers 9 bases. The germline gives CDR1 LNHNV, CDR2 YYDKDF (reference sequence). The CDR3 totals 15 residues. Losses at the gene ends were 2 bases for V and 7 bases for J; bases not matched to a gene: 9. Written as DNA, the CDR3 is TGTGCCACCAGCAGACCGCGGGAGGGAAGGAGGGAGCAGTACTTC. It encodes CATSRPREGRREQYF.

The chain couples TRBV2 to TRBJ2-7; 8 bases align to TRBD1. Germline assignment: CDR1 SNHLY and CDR2 FYNNEI. The CDR3 is 18 residues long. Trimming took 2 bases from V and 3 from J; bases not matched to a gene: 15. CDR3 amino acids: CASSERGQAVVHNYEQYF. In DNA form, the CDR3 reads TGTGCCAGCAGTGAAAGGGGACAGGCAGTCGTACACAACTACGAGCAGTACTTC.

This clone has a single count. The chain is built from TRBV29-1 and TRBJ2-7; D is uncertain. Germline CDR1 SQVTM, CDR2 ANQGSEA. Trimming took 4 bases from V and 6 from J, leaving 13 bases between them. CDR3 length equals 12 residues. CDR3 nucleotide sequence: TGCAGCGTTGGCAACGTTCGCTCCGAGCAGTACTTC. This sequence encodes CSVGNVRSEQYF.

This sequence joins TRBV2 and TRBJ1-5; 12 nucleotides agree with TRBD1. V lost 3 bases and J lost 2; bases outside the gene matches: 14. The germline V gene has CDR1 SNHLY and CDR2 FYNNEI. The length of the CDR3 is 20 residues. The CDR3 is CASSDTNRGQGAIGNQPQHF. In DNA form, the CDR3 reads TGTGCCAGCAGTGACACTAACAGGGGACAGGGGGCGATTGGCAATCAGCCCCAGCATTTT.

The sample holds one count of this clone. The chain is built from TRBV28 and TRBJ2-2; TRBD1 is a possible D gene (6 bases). The V end lost 7 bases, the J end lost 0 bases, and 12 bases lay between the germline ends. CDR1 and CDR2 (germline): MDHEN, SYDVKM. This CDR3 comprises 15 residues. This CDR3 is CASNSGTTNTGELFF. The DNA for the CDR3 is TGTGCCAGCAACTCTGGGACAACGAACACCGGGGAGCTGTTTTTT.

Of note for this clone: The junction and the germline gene differ at one end; a read error may be behind it. The chain couples TRBV4-1 to TRBJ2-2, with a possible D match to TRBD2 (5 bases). This CDR3 is 14 amino acids long. CDR1 is MGHRA, CDR2 YSYEKL, per germline. The CDR3 reads CASRQVGSTGELFF. The CDR3, as DNA: TGCGCCAGCAGACAAGTAGGGAGCACCGGGGAGCTGTTTTTT.

V and J are TRBV25-1 and TRBJ2-7, with D unresolved. The CDR3 totals 13 residues. The V gene's germline CDR1 is MGHDK and CDR2 SYGVNS. With 6 bases removed from V and 3 bases from J, the gap between germline ends came to 12 bases. The DNA for the CDR3 is TGTGCCAGCAGCCTGACGGATATCTACGAGCAGTACTTC. Its translation is CASSLTDIYEQYF.

J is TRBJ2-7 and V is TRBV4-1; no clear D gene. V was pared by 0 bases and J by 2 bases, with 5 bases between. The germline V gene has CDR1 MGHRA and CDR2 YSYEKL. This CDR3 region has 13 residues. The CDR3 sequence: CASSQDLPYEQYF. The DNA for the CDR3 is TGCGCCAGCAGCCAAGATCTCCCCTACGAGCAGTACTTC.

This clone was found many times. The chain joins TRBV5-1 to TRBJ2-1; D not certain. The germline CDR1 and CDR2 sequences are SGHRS and YFSETQ. The CDR3 extends over 15 amino acids. Trimming took off 3 bases at V and 2 bases at J, with 12 bases between the two ends. The CDR3, as DNA: TGCGCCAGCAGCTCCCTAACGGCTCCCTACAATGAGCAGTTCTTC. Amino acid sequence: CASSSLTAPYNEQFF. The full variable domain, in which reference TRBV5-1 and TRBJ2-1 provide the parts outside the CDR3, is KAGVTQTPRYLIKTRGQQVTLSCSPISGHRSVSWYQQTPGQGLQFLFEYFSETQRNKGNFPGRFSGRQFSNSRSEMNVSTLELGDSALYLCASSSLTAPYNEQFFGPGTRLTVL.

This clone was recorded only once. This chain links TRBV27 with TRBJ2-3, with D possibly being TRBD2 (5 bases). V was pared by 8 bases and J by 5 bases, with 11 bases between. CDR1 is MNHEY and CDR2 is SMNVEV in the germline V gene (reference sequence). The CDR3 loop spans 12 amino acids. CDR3 residues: CASAGHIDTQYF. The CDR3 DNA follows: TGTGCCAGCGCGGGTCATATAGATACGCAGTATTTT.

This clone was seen once. The V and J genes are TRBV11-3 and TRBJ1-1; D ambiguous. Germline CDR1 reads SGHNT; CDR2 reads YENEEA. The length of the CDR3 is 13 residues. With 5 bases removed from V and 0 bases from J, the gap between germline ends came to 7 bases. The CDR3 loop reads CASSEEMNTEAFF. CDR3 coding DNA: TGTGCCAGCAGCGAGGAAATGAACACTGAAGCTTTCTTT.

V gene TRBV10-2 combines with J gene TRBJ1-1; a possible D gene is TRBD1 (5 bases). The germline CDR1 and CDR2 sequences are WSHSY and SAAADI. Trimming left V 7 bases short and J 10 bases short, with 25 bases between. The CDR3 length is 15 residues. The CDR3 region has the DNA TGCGCCAGCACCGCGATACCTGGGACGAGGGAGAGAGCTTTCTTT. Translated, it gives CASTAIPGTRERAFF.